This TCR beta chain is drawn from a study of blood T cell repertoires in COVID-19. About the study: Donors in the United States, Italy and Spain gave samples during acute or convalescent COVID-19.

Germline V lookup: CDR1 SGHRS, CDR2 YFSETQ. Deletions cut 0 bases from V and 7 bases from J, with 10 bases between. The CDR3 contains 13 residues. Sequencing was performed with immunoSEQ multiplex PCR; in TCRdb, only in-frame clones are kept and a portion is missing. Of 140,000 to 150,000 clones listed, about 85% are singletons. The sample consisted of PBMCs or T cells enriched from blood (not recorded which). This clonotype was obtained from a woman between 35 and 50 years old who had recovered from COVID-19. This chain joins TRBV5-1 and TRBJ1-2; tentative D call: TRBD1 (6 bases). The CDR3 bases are TGCGCCAGCAGCTTGGGGGCAGGGGCTGGCTACACCTTC. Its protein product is CASSLGAGAGYTF.